The rows below give T cell receptor beta chains drawn from one sample of a study of OX40 agonist ivuxolimab in advanced cancers. Using immunoSEQ multiplex PCR, the repertoire was profiled, and TCRdb retains in-frame clones only, with some absent. Among about 18,000 clones listed, about two thirds were seen once. The sample here was CD4+ or CD8+ T cells sorted from blood, taken in a trial of the OX40 agonist ivuxolimab. The source is an adult with an advanced solid tumor such as melanoma, head and neck, liver or kidney cancer. Each CDR3 is given with its conserved first and last residue. Fields, in order: J gene, clone size, V gene, D gene, CDR3 protein, CDR3 DNA. D genes are given only for firm matches. Size tells how often a clone was seen (once, few, many) or the class of an expanded clone, and some rows leave it out.

J: TRBJ2-7
size: few
V: TRBV5-1
D: TRBD2
CDR3: CASSPSGGDYYEQYF
DNA: TGCGCCAGCAGCCCGAGCGGAGGGGACTACTACGAGCAGTACTTC

J: TRBJ2-7
size: few
V: TRBV6-5
D: TRBD1
CDR3: CASSYAGGYEQYF
DNA: TGTGCCAGCAGTTATGCAGGGGGCTACGAGCAGTACTTC

J: TRBJ2-1
size: NA
V: TRBV6-1
D: NA
CDR3: CASSESSYNEQFF
DNA: TGTGCCAGCAGTGAGTCTTCCTACAATGAGCAGTTCTTC

J: TRBJ2-7
size: few
V: TRBV15
D: NA
CDR3: CATSSLSYEQYF
DNA: TGTGCCACCAGCAGCCTCTCCTACGAGCAGTACTTC

J: TRBJ1-2
size: once
V: TRBV7-9
D: NA
CDR3: CASRALGNYGYTF
DNA: TGTGCCAGCAGAGCCTTGGGTAACTATGGCTACACCTTC

J: TRBJ2-3
size: NA
V: TRBV7-9
D: TRBD1
CDR3: CASSARTGPSTDTQYF
DNA: TGTGCCAGCAGCGCTCGGACAGGGCCCAGCACAGATACGCAGTATTTT

J: TRBJ2-7
size: once
V: TRBV28
D: NA
CDR3: CASSFSGYEQYF
DNA: TGTGCCAGCAGTTTTTCCGGCTACGAGCAGTACTTC

J: TRBJ2-1
size: few
V: TRBV28
D: TRBD2
CDR3: CAITRLAGINEQFF
DNA: TGTGCCATCACCCGGCTAGCGGGGATCAATGAGCAGTTCTTC

J: TRBJ2-5
size: NA
V: TRBV6-5
D: TRBD1
CDR3: CASSVQGVLETQYF
DNA: TGTGCCAGCAGTGTCCAGGGGGTTCTGGAGACCCAGTACTTC

J: TRBJ2-5
size: NA
V: TRBV30
D: TRBD1
CDR3: CAWDGTGETQYF
DNA: TGTGCCTGGGACGGGACAGGGGAGACCCAGTACTTC

J: TRBJ2-2
size: NA
V: TRBV18
D: NA
CDR3: CASSGDTGELFF
DNA: TGTGCCAGCTCCGGGGACACCGGGGAGCTGTTTTTT

J: TRBJ1-1
size: few
V: TRBV7-9
D: NA
CDR3: CASSQRATEAFF
DNA: TGTGCCAGCAGCCAGAGGGCCACTGAAGCTTTCTTT

J: TRBJ2-7
size: NA
V: TRBV14
D: TRBD2
CDR3: CASSQDEGSGAYEQYF
DNA: TGTGCCAGCAGCCAAGATGAGGGTAGCGGGGCCTACGAGCAGTACTTC

J: TRBJ2-7
size: NA
V: TRBV6-6
D: NA
CDR3: CASSYSQGTYEQYF
DNA: TGTGCCAGCAGTTACAGCCAGGGGACCTACGAGCAGTACTTC

J: TRBJ2-7
size: NA
V: TRBV7-9
D: TRBD1
CDR3: CASSIGQGSYEQYF
DNA: TGTGCCAGCAGCATCGGACAGGGTTCCTACGAGCAGTACTTC

J: TRBJ2-1
size: NA
V: TRBV2
D: NA
CDR3: CASSGSPEQFF
DNA: TGTGCCAGCAGTGGAAGTCCTGAGCAGTTCTTC

J: TRBJ1-5
size: NA
V: TRBV7-2
D: NA
CDR3: CASSSDAWDQPQHF
DNA: TGTGCCAGCAGCTCGGACGCCTGGGATCAGCCCCAGCATTTT

J: TRBJ2-5
size: NA
V: TRBV9
D: NA
CDR3: CASQRETQYF
DNA: TGTGCCAGCCAAAGGGAGACCCAGTACTTC

J: TRBJ2-7
size: NA
V: TRBV11-2
D: TRBD1
CDR3: CATRGTASSYEQYF
DNA: TGTGCCACGAGGGGGACAGCAAGCTCCTACGAGCAGTACTTC

J: TRBJ2-1
size: NA
V: TRBV4-3
D: NA
CDR3: CASSQDWGEQFF
DNA: TGCGCCAGCAGCCAAGATTGGGGTGAGCAGTTCTTC

J: TRBJ1-4
size: NA
V: TRBV7-2
D: NA
CDR3: CASSLELLSDEKLFF
DNA: TGTGCCAGCAGCTTAGAATTACTTTCTGATGAAAAACTGTTTTTT

J: TRBJ1-5
size: once
V: TRBV28
D: TRBD1
CDR3: CASSLDRGGQPQHF
DNA: TGTGCCAGCAGTCTTGACAGGGGCGGTCAGCCCCAGCATTTT

J: TRBJ2-1
size: medium-sized
V: TRBV30
D: NA
CDR3: CAWSSGVYNEQFF
DNA: TGTGCCTGGAGTTCGGGGGTATACAATGAGCAGTTCTTC

J: TRBJ2-7
size: NA
V: TRBV9
D: NA
CDR3: CASSTTSGFSYEQYF
DNA: TGTGCCAGCAGCACCACCAGCGGGTTTTCCTACGAGCAGTACTTC

J: TRBJ2-7
size: NA
V: TRBV9
D: NA
CDR3: CASSVSTYGSEQYF
DNA: TGTGCCAGCAGCGTCTCGACGTACGGTAGCGAGCAGTACTTC

J: TRBJ2-7
size: medium-sized
V: TRBV2
D: NA
CDR3: CASSTPRDGATYEQYF
DNA: TGTGCCAGCAGCACTCCGCGGGACGGCGCTACCTACGAGCAGTACTTC

J: TRBJ2-5
size: NA
V: TRBV28
D: NA
CDR3: CASNSWNWEETQYF
DNA: TGTGCCAGCAACTCTTGGAACTGGGAGGAGACCCAGTACTTC

J: TRBJ2-1
size: NA
V: TRBV9
D: TRBD2
CDR3: CASSVTRGKGLAEINEQFF
DNA: TGTGCCAGCAGCGTAACCCGGGGTAAGGGACTAGCGGAAATCAATGAGCAGTTCTTC

J: TRBJ2-7
size: NA
V: TRBV28
D: TRBD2
CDR3: CASSLGGRGTYEQYF
DNA: TGTGCCAGCAGTTTGGGCGGGAGAGGTACTTACGAGCAGTACTTC

J: TRBJ1-5
size: medium-sized
V: TRBV7-6
D: NA
CDR3: CASSSGGDSNQPQHF
DNA: TGTGCCAGCAGCTCTGGGGGGGATAGCAATCAGCCCCAGCATTTT

J: TRBJ2-5
size: few
V: TRBV7-9
D: TRBD2
CDR3: CASSMSGRAETQYF
DNA: TGTGCCAGCAGCATGAGCGGGAGAGCAGAGACCCAGTACTTC

J: TRBJ2-1
size: NA
V: TRBV10-3
D: TRBD2
CDR3: CAISELIVAGGGSSYNEQFF
DNA: TGTGCCATCAGTGAGTTAATTGTAGCGGGAGGGGGGAGCTCCTACAATGAGCAGTTCTTC

J: TRBJ2-5
size: NA
V: TRBV7-9
D: TRBD1
CDR3: CASSLTQGVKETQYF
DNA: TGTGCCAGCAGCTTAACACAGGGGGTGAAAGAGACCCAGTACTTC

J: TRBJ2-5
size: NA
V: TRBV5-6
D: NA
CDR3: CASSRPPGKETQYF
DNA: TGTGCCAGCAGCCGTCCCCCAGGAAAAGAGACCCAGTACTTC

J: TRBJ1-3
size: NA
V: TRBV6-1
D: TRBD1
CDR3: CASSDSGQVGNTIYF
DNA: TGTGCCAGCAGTGATTCCGGACAGGTCGGCAACACCATATATTTT

J: TRBJ1-2
size: NA
V: TRBV2
D: NA
CDR3: CASSELENYGYTF
DNA: TGTGCCAGCAGTGAACTGGAGAACTATGGCTACACCTTC

J: TRBJ1-2
size: NA
V: TRBV27
D: NA
CDR3: CASSFNEGSYGYTF
DNA: TGTGCCAGCAGTTTCAACGAGGGGTCCTATGGCTACACCTTC

J: TRBJ2-7
size: few
V: TRBV10-2
D: NA
CDR3: CASSESGEYHEQYF
DNA: TGCGCCAGCAGTGAGTCGGGGGAGTACCACGAGCAGTACTTC

J: TRBJ2-1
size: NA
V: TRBV18
D: NA
CDR3: CASSPNRGTSGAGDEQFF
DNA: TGTGCCAGCTCACCAAACAGGGGTACTAGCGGCGCGGGGGATGAGCAGTTCTTC

J: TRBJ2-1
size: medium-sized
V: TRBV7-6
D: NA
CDR3: CASSWEQANEQFF
DNA: TGTGCCAGCAGCTGGGAGCAGGCCAATGAGCAGTTCTTC

J: TRBJ1-1
size: NA
V: TRBV4-1
D: NA
CDR3: CASSLNTEAFF
DNA: TGCGCCAGCAGCTTGAACACTGAAGCTTTCTTT